The clone carrying this T cell receptor (beta chain) was observed a single time. Researchers sorted participants into cohorts using their self-reported clinical history. Recovered participants had two consecutive negative NP/OP PCR tests, healthcare professional clearance, or symptom resolution. Measured with immunoSEQ multiplex PCR; TCRdb has only the in-frame clones, and not every one. This sample carries 150,000 to 200,000 clones, around 80% of them seen once, and the ten largest clones take 9.5% to 15%. These data are taken from a study of blood T cell repertoires in COVID-19. Study in general: Acute and convalescent COVID-19 samples came from the United States, Italy and Spain.

Sequenced sample: PBMCs or T cells enriched from blood (not recorded which). The clonotype comes from a man aged 45-60 years who had recovered from COVID-19.

The CDR3 region has the DNA TGTGCCAGCAGCGTCTCGGGGCAGGGGGGAAACACCATATATTTT. Its translation is CASSVSGQGGNTIYF. The chain is built from TRBV28 and TRBJ1-3, with D perhaps matching TRBD1 (6 bases). CDR1 is MDHEN, CDR2 SYDVKM, per germline. V lost 6 bases and J 4 bases, leaving 16 bases between the germline ends. The length of the CDR3 is 15 residues. Variable domain in full (rest from reference TRBV28 and TRBJ1-3): DVKVTQSSRYLVKRTGEKVFLECVQDMDHENMFWYRQDPGLGLRLIYFSYDVKMKEKGDIPEGYSVSREKKERFSLILESASTNQTSMYLCASSVSGQGGNTIYFGEGSWLTVV.